These 26 T cell receptor beta chains were all obtained from the same sample, sequenced in a study of response to subunit inactivated influenza vaccine. MiXCR was run by TCRdb on the RT-PCR reads, yielding one entry per CDR3 protein. The sample consists of 750,000 to 850,000 distinct CDR3 sequences, around 18% of them appearing once. Source: PBMCs from blood, taken 5 to 6 days after vaccination. Receptors were obtained from a man in his fifties who received an inactivated influenza vaccine.

The chain combines TRBV5-1 with TRBJ2-5; 7 bases agree with TRBD1. With 3 bases clipped from V and 2 bases from J, the junction kept 4 bases outside the gene matches. This CDR3 is 14 amino acids long. Germline assignment: CDR1 SGHRS and CDR2 YFSETQ. In DNA form, the CDR3 reads TGCGCCAGCAGCTCGGTCAGGGGGCAAGAGACCCAGTACTTC. It yields the protein CASSSVRGQETQYF.

The V gene is TRBV20-1, the J gene TRBJ2-1; 13 bases align to TRBD2. Germline V lookup: CDR1 DFQATT, CDR2 SNEGSKA (reference sequence). The CDR3 spans 16 residues. J lost 4 bases, V lost 3 bases, and 6 bases had no gene match. Here the CDR3 DNA reads TGCAGTGCTAGTGAACTAGCGGGAGGGCGATACAATGAGCAGTTCTTC. Protein: CSASELAGGRYNEQFF.

This clonotype has only a few counts. The chain uses TRBV6-6 and TRBJ1-5; unclear D gene. The CDR3 contains 12 residues. The V end was cut by 7 bases, the J end by 3 bases, with 7 bases between. Per germline, CDR1 MNHNY and CDR2 SVGAGI (reference sequence). The CDR3 DNA reads as TGTGCCAGCAATTCCAACAATCAGCCCCAGCATTTT. This translates into CASNSNNQPQHF.

This clonotype was seen a few times. CDR3 DNA sequence: TGTGCCAGCAGCTTAGCGGTTAGGCTAGCGGATTCCAATGAGCAGTTCTTC. Amino acids: CASSLAVRLADSNEQFF. V usage is TRBV7-2 and J usage is TRBJ2-1; 7 bases agree with TRBD2. CDR1 and CDR2 from the germline V gene are SGHTA and FQGNSA. This CDR3 region has 17 residues. V lost 0 bases to trimming and J lost 6 bases; unmatched junction nucleotides: 11.

The chain joins TRBV21-1 to TRBJ2-5; the table's D call TRBD1 went unverified against the DNA. TRBV21-1 is a pseudogene. The CDR3 loop spans 16 amino acids. The CDR3 loop is CASSKGNRVVEETQYF. The CDR3 DNA reads as TGTGCCAGCAGCAAAGGTAACAGGGTGGTGGAAGAGACCCAGTACTTC.

This chain's CDR3 is CSAREKARENTGELFF. The CDR3 nucleotides read TGCAGTGCTAGAGAAAAGGCTAGGGAGAACACCGGGGAGCTGTTTTTT. J is TRBJ2-2 and V is TRBV20-1; D unresolved. Germline lookup yields CDR1 DFQATT and CDR2 SNEGSKA (reference sequence). This CDR3 comprises 16 residues. Trimming took 0 bases from V and 1 from J, leaving 12 bases between them.

This chain connects TRBV20-1 to TRBJ1-4, with D maybe TRBD1 (5 bases). V was pared by 0 bases and J by 1 base, with 12 bases between. The germline V gene encodes CDR1 DFQATT and CDR2 SNEGSKA (reference sequence). The CDR3 has 16 amino acids. Here the CDR3 DNA reads TGCAGTGCTAGAGATAGTAAGGGGCTAACTAATGAAAAACTGTTTTTT. This translates into CSARDSKGLTNEKLFF.

The rearrangement joins TRBV5-1 to TRBJ2-2; D is unclear. Trimming pared 1 base from V and 7 bases from J, leaving 14 bases between. CDR1 is SGHRS and CDR2 is YFSETQ in the germline V gene. This CDR3 has 15 amino acids. The CDR3 coding sequence is TGCGCCAGCAGCTTGAATAGTCACTTCAGCGGGGAGCTGTTTTTT. Residues: CASSLNSHFSGELFF.

This rearrangement joins TRBV4-3 to TRBJ2-7, with D possibly TRBD2 on 5 matching bases. The CDR3 covers 15 residues. V dropped 4 bases and J dropped 3 bases, with 16 bases sitting between them. Germline V gives CDR1 LGHNA, CDR2 YSLEER. Written as DNA, the CDR3 is TGCGCCAGCAGCCTTACTAAAGCGGAACACTACGAGCAGTACTTC. This encodes CASSLTKAEHYEQYF.

The chain links TRBV7-2 to TRBJ2-5; D unclear. V gave up 2 bases and J gave up 5 bases, with 6 bases separating them. CDR1 SGHTA and CDR2 FQGNSA come from the germline V gene. CDR3 size: 12 residues. The CDR3 DNA follows: TGTGCCAGCAGCTTAAACTGGGAGACCCAGTACTTC. Translation: CASSLNWETQYF. The complete variable domain, with remaining parts taken from reference TRBV7-2 and TRBJ2-5, reads GAGVSQSPSNKVTEKGKDVELRCDPISGHTALYWYRQSLGQGLEFLIYFQGNSAPDKSGLPSDRFSAERTGGSVSTLTIQRTQQEDSAVYLCASSLNWETQYFGPGTRLLVL.

This clonotype was found a few times. The chain carries TRBV25-1 and TRBJ2-1; D not certain. V lost 3 bases to trimming and J lost 5 bases, with 5 bases between them. Per germline, CDR1 MGHDK and CDR2 SYGVNS. The length of the CDR3 is 12 residues. CDR3 amino acids: CASSEVNNEQFF. As DNA, the CDR3 is TGTGCCAGCAGTGAGGTAAACAATGAGCAGTTCTTC.

A word on this clonotype: A single base separates this from a much larger clone, so it may be a read error. This chain joins TRBV6-1 and TRBJ1-5, with D perhaps TRBD1 (5 bases). Germline V lookup: CDR1 MNHNS, CDR2 SASEGT. This CDR3 contains 13 residues. V lost 4 bases, J lost 8 bases, and 12 bases lay in between. CDR3 loop: CASSGSGREPQHF. CDR3 coding DNA: TGTGCCAGCAGTGGATCAGGGAGAGAGCCCCAGCATTTT.

This clonotype has a count of ten or more. The rearrangement uses TRBV7-2 and TRBJ2-1; 11 nucleotides match TRBD2. The CDR3 contains 16 residues. J gave up 9 bases and V 0 bases, and 7 bases lay outside the gene matches. Per the germline V gene, CDR1 is SGHTA and CDR2 is FQGNSA. CDR3 DNA: TGTGCCAGCAGCTTAGCATATAGCGGGGGGGCCGCTGAGCAGTTCTTC. Translation gives CASSLAYSGGAAEQFF.

This clonotype was counted only a few times. V is TRBV5-4 and J is TRBJ2-7; 9 nucleotides match TRBD2. The CDR3 sequence is 14 residues long. Trimming removed 4 bases from V and 2 bases from J; junction bases left unmatched: 4. Germline CDR1 is SGHNT and CDR2 is YYREEE (reference sequence). The CDR3 coding sequence is TGTGCCAGCAGCCGGGGACTAGCTCCCTACGAGCAGTACTTC. The encoded protein is CASSRGLAPYEQYF.

This clonotype was picked up a small number of times. This chain links TRBV20-1 with TRBJ1-6, with D possibly matching TRBD1 (6 bases). The length of the CDR3 is 15 residues. CDR1 and CDR2 (germline): DFQATT, SNEGSKA (reference sequence). V dropped 2 bases and J dropped 7 bases, with 15 bases sitting between them. The CDR3 is CSARLGARRNSPLHF. In nucleotides, the CDR3 is TGCAGTGCTAGACTGGGGGCACGTAGGAATTCACCCCTCCACTTT.

The V and J genes are TRBV6-5 and TRBJ2-3, with 9 nucleotides matching TRBD2. CDR1 MNHEY and CDR2 SVGAGI come from the germline V gene. Unmatched junction bases numbered 4, after V lost 2 bases and J lost 1 base. The CDR3 is 16 residues long. This chain's CDR3 is CASSYILAGRTDTQYF. The CDR3 DNA sequence: TGTGCCAGCAGTTACATCCTAGCGGGGCGCACAGATACGCAGTATTTT.

This clonotype was recorded at least ten times. The rearrangement uses TRBV5-5 and TRBJ2-7, with D possibly matching TRBD2 (6 bases). The ends were cut back, 4 bases at V and 6 bases at J, with 11 bases in the middle. Germline V gives CDR1 SGHKS, CDR2 YYEKEE (reference sequence). CDR3 length: 12 amino acids. The CDR3 sequence: CASSPGRSEQYF. In DNA, the CDR3 is TGTGCCAGCAGCCCGGGGAGGAGCGAGCAGTACTTC. Looking up the rest from reference TRBV5-5 and TRBJ2-7 gives the full variable domain: DAGVTQSPTHLIKTRGQQVTLRCSPISGHKSVSWYQQVLGQGPQFIFQYYEKEERGRGNFPDRFSARQFPNYSSELNVNALLLGDSALYLCASSPGRSEQYFGPGTRLTVT.

The V call is TRBV7-8, the J call TRBJ1-2; maybe TRBD1 (6 bases). Trimming stripped 4 bases from V and 4 bases from J, with 16 bases between. From germline, CDR1 is SGHVS and CDR2 FQNEAQ. The length of the CDR3 is 15 residues. The CDR3 DNA is TGTGCCAGCAGCTCGAGCCGGGACACCGTCTATGGCTACACCTTC. Its translation: CASSSSRDTVYGYTF.

The CDR3 coding sequence is TGTGCCAGCAGGCTCGCGGGCTTCCAAGAGACCCAGTACTTC. This codes for CASRLAGFQETQYF. The chain is built from TRBV12-3 or TRBV12-4 and TRBJ2-5, with D possibly matching TRBD2 (5 bases). The V end was cut by 6 bases, the J end by 1 base, with 12 bases between. This CDR3 contains 14 residues.

This clonotype turned up a few times. The chain is built from TRBV28 and TRBJ2-1; D is unclear. This CDR3 is built from 14 residues. Trimming removed 7 bases at V and 4 bases at J, with 14 bases between. Germline V gives CDR1 MDHEN, CDR2 SYDVKM. CDR3 nucleotide sequence: TGTGCCAGCACCAATTCCGGCCCGTACAATGAGCAGTTCTTC. Residues: CASTNSGPYNEQFF.

The chain has TRBV7-9 and TRBJ2-5, with D unclear. The CDR3 consists of 15 residues. Germline V CDR1 and CDR2: SEHNR, FQNEAQ (reference sequence). V dropped 4 bases and J dropped 3 bases, with 15 bases sitting between them. Here the CDR3 DNA reads TGTGCCAGCAGCTCAGTCGGCAGGAGTGAAGAGACCCAGTACTTC. Its protein product is CASSSVGRSEETQYF.

The chain has TRBV27 and TRBJ2-2; a possible D gene is TRBD1 (5 bases). CDR3 length equals 14 residues. With 6 bases removed from V and 6 bases from J, the gap between germline ends came to 14 bases. The V gene's germline CDR1 is MNHEY and CDR2 SMNVEV (reference sequence). The CDR3 nucleotides read TGTGCCAGCAGGGTCCAGGGTGGGTCCGGGGAGCTGTTTTTT. Its protein product is CASRVQGGSGELFF.

This clonotype was counted a few times. This chain connects TRBV7-9 to TRBJ1-4; 7 nucleotides align to TRBD1. After removal of 0 bases from V and 4 bases from J, the junction contained 5 bases not matched to a gene. The CDR3 is 16 amino acids. CDR1 is SEHNR, CDR2 FQNEAQ, per germline (reference sequence). CDR3 residues: CASSLAWDRYNEKLFF. The CDR3 nucleotides are TGTGCCAGCAGCTTAGCCTGGGACAGATATAATGAAAAACTGTTTTTT.

The V gene is TRBV12-5, the J gene TRBJ2-3; D tentatively reads TRBD1 or TRBD2 (6 bases each). This CDR3 comprises 15 residues. V was cut by 0 bases and J by 2 bases, with 9 bases left in between. Per the germline V gene, CDR1 is LGHNT and CDR2 is FRNRAP. The CDR3 DNA reads TGTGCTAGTGGTTTGGTAGGGGGGTCCACAGATACGCAGTATTTT. It translates to CASGLVGGSTDTQYF.

This clonotype was seen only a few times. The chain combines TRBV12-3 or TRBV12-4 with TRBJ1-2; TRBD1 might be the D (5 bases). Between the trimmed V and J ends, which lost 3 bases and 8 bases, there was a span of 16 bases. This CDR3 comprises 14 residues. CDR3 nucleotides: TGTGCCAGCAGTTTGGGGGACCGAATGAGGGGCTACACCTTC. It codes for CASSLGDRMRGYTF.

This clonotype has a handful of counts. The V call is TRBV27, the J call TRBJ2-1; D perhaps matches TRBD1 (6 bases). V gave up 1 base and J gave up 0 bases, with 19 bases separating them. This CDR3 has 19 amino acids. Germline lookup yields CDR1 MNHEY and CDR2 SMNVEV (reference sequence). The CDR3 DNA reads as TGTGCCAGCAGTTTATTTTACCGGGACACACTCAGCTCCTACAATGAGCAGTTCTTC. Amino acids: CASSLFYRDTLSSYNEQFF.